This T cell receptor beta chain was recovered during a study of CD8 T cells in ankylosing spondylitis. Study findings and constraints: A motif in TCR beta, a set of fewer than ten highly homologous variants, appeared characteristic of ankylosing spondylitis blood. Clones tied to disease were said to be significantly enriched in matched ankylosing spondylitis synovial fluid.

Only a few counts were recorded for this clonotype. Its matching antigen is unknown. TCRdb processed the 5' RACE reads anew with MiXCR; each CDR3 protein has one entry. The sample has about 540,000 distinct CDR3 sequences; roughly an eighth are singletons. Germline V gene data show CDR1 as SGHAT and CDR2 as FQNNGV. V was pared by 0 bases and J by 5 bases, with 13 bases between. The CDR3 has 15 residues. The rearrangement links TRBV11-2 to TRBJ1-1, with no clear D. This clonotype was obtained from a male donor with ankylosing spondylitis. The material sequenced was blood, either unsorted or a sorted T cell fraction (not recorded which). The CDR3 protein is CASSLDYSLGTEAFF. In DNA, the CDR3 is TGTGCCAGCAGCTTAGATTACAGTCTAGGGACTGAAGCTTTCTTT.